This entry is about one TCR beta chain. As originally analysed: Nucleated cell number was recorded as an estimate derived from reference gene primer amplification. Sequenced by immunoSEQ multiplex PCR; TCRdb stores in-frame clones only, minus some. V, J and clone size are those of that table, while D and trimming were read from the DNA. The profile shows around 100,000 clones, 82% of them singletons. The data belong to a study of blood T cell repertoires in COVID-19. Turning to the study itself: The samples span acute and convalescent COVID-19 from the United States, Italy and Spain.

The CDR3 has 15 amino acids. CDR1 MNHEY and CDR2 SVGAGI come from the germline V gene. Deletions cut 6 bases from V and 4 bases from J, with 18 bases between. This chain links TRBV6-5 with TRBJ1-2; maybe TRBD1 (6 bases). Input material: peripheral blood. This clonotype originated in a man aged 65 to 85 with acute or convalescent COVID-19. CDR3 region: CASSPPGTPAYGYTF. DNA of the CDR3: TGTGCCAGCAGCCCGCCCGGGACACCCGCCTATGGCTACACCTTC.